The 21 T cell receptor beta chains given below trace back to one sample, sequenced in a study of CD8 T cells in Susac syndrome. With random hexamers, reverse transcription was performed on roughly 0.5 to 1 ug of RNA. MiXCR was run by TCRdb on the immunoSEQ multiplex PCR reads, yielding one entry per CDR3 protein. The sample yields approximately 120,000 distinct CDR3 sequences, roughly 97% seen once. The sequenced sample was CD4+ T cells from PBMCs. The receptors here all came from a human donor in good health.

V is TRBV5-1 and J is TRBJ1-5; D may be TRBD1 (6 bases). Trimming pared 5 bases from V and 5 bases from J, leaving 11 bases between. The germline CDR1 and CDR2 sequences are SGHRS and YFSETQ. There are 13 residues in the CDR3. CDR3 in amino acids: CASRQGWDQPQHF. The CDR3 coding sequence is TGCGCCAGCAGACAGGGATGGGATCAGCCCCAGCATTTT.

The CDR3 DNA reads as TGCGCCAGCAGCCAACTCCTAAGGCGTACAGACTCTGGGGCCAACGTCCTGACTTTC. As protein: CASSQLLRRTDSGANVLTF. The chain links TRBV4-1 to TRBJ2-6; D gene ambiguous. V shed 2 bases and J shed 0 bases, with 17 bases lying between them. The CDR3 spans 19 residues. In germline, CDR1 is MGHRA, CDR2 YSYEKL.

V is TRBV3-1 and J is TRBJ1-3, with D possibly TRBD1 on 5 matching bases. Germline lookup yields CDR1 LGHDT and CDR2 YNNKEL (reference sequence). V lost 1 base, J lost 0 bases, and 7 bases lay in between. There are 15 residues in the CDR3. CDR3 in amino acids: CASSQGQSSGNTIYF. Written as DNA, the CDR3 is TGTGCCAGCAGCCAAGGACAGTCCTCTGGAAACACCATATATTTT.

The gene calls are TRBV5-1 and TRBJ2-5; 10 bases are a match to TRBD2. There are 16 residues in the CDR3. V lost 1 base to trimming and J lost 2 bases; unmatched junction nucleotides: 5. CDR1 SGHRS and CDR2 YFSETQ come from the germline V gene. The CDR3 here is CASSLSISGGQETQYF. The CDR3 DNA sequence: TGCGCCAGCAGCTTGTCGATTAGCGGGGGGCAAGAGACCCAGTACTTC.

This chain connects TRBV2 to TRBJ1-5; 8 bases agree with TRBD1. Unmatched junction bases numbered 4, after V lost 3 bases and J lost 0 bases. The CDR3 is 16 residues long. Germline CDR1 is SNHLY and CDR2 is FYNNEI. The chain's CDR3 is CASSDRGTGSNQPQHF. The CDR3 bases are TGTGCCAGCAGTGACAGGGGGACAGGTAGCAATCAGCCCCAGCATTTT.

This clonotype has only one observation. This rearrangement joins TRBV7-2 to TRBJ1-1; no clear D gene. V lost 5 bases and J 9 bases, leaving 13 bases between the germline ends. Germline lookup yields CDR1 SGHTA and CDR2 FQGNSA. CDR3 size: 12 residues. CDR3 sequence (DNA): TGTGCCAGCAGCGGACGGACGTCTAAAGCTTTCTTT. Its translation: CASSGRTSKAFF. Full variable domain (missing parts from reference TRBV7-2 and TRBJ1-1): GAGVSQSPSNKVTEKGKDVELRCDPISGHTALYWYRQSLGQGLEFLIYFQGNSAPDKSGLPSDRFSAERTGGSVSTLTIQRTQQEDSAVYLCASSGRTSKAFFGQGTRLTVV.

This rearrangement joins TRBV19 to TRBJ2-7; TRBD1 aligns across 8 bases. The CDR3 is 18 amino acids. Germline lookup yields CDR1 LNHDA and CDR2 SQIVND (reference sequence). V lost 5 bases, J lost 7 bases, and 22 bases stayed unmatched. The CDR3 nucleotides read TGTGCCAGTAGTCCAACCCCGCGAGACAGGGGCGTGGGTAGGGAGCAGTACTTC. Amino acid sequence: CASSPTPRDRGVGREQYF.

The chain links TRBV4-1 to TRBJ2-7; the D call may be TRBD1 or TRBD2 (5 bases each). This CDR3 has 14 residues. Trimming removed 0 bases at V and 2 bases at J, with 8 bases between. Germline assignment: CDR1 MGHRA and CDR2 YSYEKL. CDR3 sequence: CASSQDPGPYEQYF. CDR3 coding DNA: TGCGCCAGCAGCCAAGACCCGGGACCCTACGAGCAGTACTTC.

The rearrangement uses TRBV5-1 and TRBJ2-1; D remains ambiguous. There are 13 residues in the CDR3. Germline CDR1 is SGHRS and CDR2 is YFSETQ. The V and J ends lost 0 bases and 5 bases respectively, with 6 bases between them. The CDR3 bases are TGCGCCAGCAGCTTGGGCAGCAACAATGAGCAGTTCTTC. This translates into CASSLGSNNEQFF.

This chain links TRBV27 with TRBJ2-2; D call uncertain. Per germline, CDR1 MNHEY and CDR2 SMNVEV (reference sequence). Trimming stripped 5 bases from V and 1 base from J, with 2 bases between. The CDR3 runs 12 residues. CDR3 sequence: CASSKNTGELFF. CDR3 DNA: TGTGCCAGCAGTAAGAACACCGGGGAGCTGTTTTTT.

The chain has TRBV7-9 and TRBJ2-4; 8 positions agree with TRBD2. This CDR3 spans 15 amino acids. Per germline, CDR1 SEHNR and CDR2 FQNEAQ (reference sequence). With 2 bases clipped from V and 6 bases from J, the junction kept 6 bases outside the gene matches. CDR3 coding DNA: TGTGCCAGCAGCTTAACGAACGCGGGAGGAAACATTCAGTACTTC. It codes for CASSLTNAGGNIQYF.

This clonotype was picked up one time. The rearrangement links TRBV5-6 to TRBJ2-7; 10 nucleotides line up with TRBD1. Trimming cost V 0 bases and J 4 bases; bases outside gene matches: 4. The germline V gene has CDR1 SGHDT and CDR2 YYEEEE. The CDR3 is made up of 15 amino acids. The CDR3 loop reads CASSLGGQGGYEQYF. CDR3 nucleotide sequence: TGTGCCAGCAGCTTGGGAGGACAGGGGGGATACGAGCAGTACTTC.

The rearrangement joins TRBV30 to TRBJ1-5; a possible D gene is TRBD1 (6 bases). Germline CDR1 reads GTSNPN; CDR2 reads SVGIG (reference sequence). Trimming removed 5 bases from V and 1 base from J, with 9 bases in between. This CDR3 spans 13 amino acids. The CDR3 sequence is CAWDDRSNQPQHF. The CDR3 region has the DNA TGTGCCTGGGACGACAGGAGCAATCAGCCCCAGCATTTT. The full variable domain, completed using reference TRBV30 and TRBJ1-5, is SQTIHQWPATLVQPVGSPLSLECTVEGTSNPNLYWYRQAAGRGLQLLFYSVGIGQISSEVPQNLSASRPQDRQFILSSKKLLLSDSGFYLCAWDDRSNQPQHFGDGTRLSIL.

The V and J genes are TRBV28 and TRBJ1-5; no firm D call. This CDR3 has 11 residues. The V gene's germline CDR1 is MDHEN and CDR2 SYDVKM. The V end was cut by 4 bases, the J end by 6 bases, with 4 bases between. CDR3 in DNA: TGTGCCAGCAGTTCCCTTCAGCCCCAGCATTTT. Amino acid sequence: CASSSLQPQHF.

The gene calls are TRBV6-1 and TRBJ1-1; 8 bases fit TRBD1. Trimming at V came to 6 bases and at J to 4 bases, leaving 7 bases not matched to a gene. This CDR3 spans 14 amino acids. Germline V gives CDR1 MNHNS, CDR2 SASEGT. For the CDR3, the DNA is TGTGCCAGCAGGGACAGGGCCCGGGGCACTGAAGCTTTCTTT. Residues: CASRDRARGTEAFF.

The table lists this clonotype with a count of one. The rearrangement uses TRBV13 and TRBJ2-5, with D perhaps assigned TRBD1 or TRBD2 (6 bases each). V lost 5 bases and J 5 bases, leaving 21 bases between the germline ends. The CDR3 has 16 residues. Germline assignment: CDR1 PRHDT and CDR2 FYEKMQ (reference sequence). The CDR3 spells CASSPPGAGLEETQYF. In nucleotides, the CDR3 is TGTGCCAGCAGCCCCCCGGGGGCAGGGCTGGAGGAGACCCAGTACTTC.

The rearrangement uses TRBV4-1 and TRBJ2-3, with D perhaps TRBD2 (5 bases). Trimming shortened V by 1 base and J by 9 bases, and 11 bases separated the two germline ends. This CDR3 is 13 amino acids long. Germline CDR1 and CDR2: MGHRA and YSYEKL. The CDR3: CASSQGGKGTQYF. The CDR3 DNA reads as TGCGCCAGCAGCCAAGGAGGGAAAGGCACGCAGTATTTT.

The rearrangement uses TRBV6-6 and TRBJ1-5; D gene ambiguous. Germline V CDR1 and CDR2: MNHNY, SVGAGI (reference sequence). The CDR3 covers 12 residues. The V end lost 7 bases, the J end lost 1 base, and 5 bases lay between the germline ends. This chain's CDR3 is CASKGSNQPQHF. The CDR3 region has the DNA TGTGCCAGCAAGGGAAGCAATCAGCCCCAGCATTTT.

The rearrangement joins TRBV28 to TRBJ2-7; possibly TRBD1 for D (6 bases). V was pared by 2 bases and J by 2 bases, with 13 bases between. The germline V gene has CDR1 MDHEN and CDR2 SYDVKM. The CDR3 runs to 15 residues. CDR3 in amino acids: CASSLGGGPTYEQYF. As DNA, the CDR3 is TGTGCCAGCAGTTTAGGGGGCGGGCCGACCTACGAGCAGTACTTC.

This clonotype was recorded once. This rearrangement joins TRBV5-6 to TRBJ2-7, with D perhaps matching TRBD1 (5 bases). V lost 0 bases and J lost 0, with 10 bases in between. CDR3 length: 15 residues. Germline lookup yields CDR1 SGHDT and CDR2 YYEEEE. For the CDR3, the DNA is TGTGCCAGCAGCTTGGGACAGCTAATCTCCTACGAGCAGTACTTC. This gives the protein CASSLGQLISYEQYF.

V and J are TRBV6-6 and TRBJ2-2; D may match TRBD1 or TRBD2 (5 bases each). The CDR3 consists of 13 residues. Germline V CDR1 and CDR2: MNHNY, SVGAGI (reference sequence). Trimming pared 6 bases from V and 0 bases from J, leaving 5 bases between. The CDR3 DNA follows: TGTGCCAGCAGGGGGGCGAACACCGGGGAGCTGTTTTTT. It encodes CASRGANTGELFF.